This T cell receptor beta chain was profiled in a study of T-cell reconstitution after alpha-beta-depleted transplantation in children. Germline V CDR1 and CDR2: DFQATT, SNEGSKA (reference sequence). Trimming pared 5 bases from V and 2 bases from J, leaving 19 bases between. The CDR3 spans 16 residues. Unique molecular identifiers were incorporated into the prepared TCRbeta library. One entry per CDR3 protein, called by TCRdb with MiXCR from the PCR reads. The table shows a few hundred thousand distinct CDR3 sequences, with around 13% occurring only once. Source: PBMCs, mostly from graft donor cells, taken 360 days after TCRalphabeta/CD19-depleted stem cell transplant. V and J are TRBV20-1 and TRBJ2-1; D perhaps matches TRBD2 (6 bases). The sequence derives from a male patient aged 10-17 years who had a stem cell transplant for acute myeloid leukemia, so the T cells may come from the graft donor. Here the CDR3 reads CSALLRGRGPYNEQFF. DNA of the CDR3: TGCAGTGCTCTCCTGCGAGGGCGGGGCCCCTACAATGAGCAGTTCTTC.